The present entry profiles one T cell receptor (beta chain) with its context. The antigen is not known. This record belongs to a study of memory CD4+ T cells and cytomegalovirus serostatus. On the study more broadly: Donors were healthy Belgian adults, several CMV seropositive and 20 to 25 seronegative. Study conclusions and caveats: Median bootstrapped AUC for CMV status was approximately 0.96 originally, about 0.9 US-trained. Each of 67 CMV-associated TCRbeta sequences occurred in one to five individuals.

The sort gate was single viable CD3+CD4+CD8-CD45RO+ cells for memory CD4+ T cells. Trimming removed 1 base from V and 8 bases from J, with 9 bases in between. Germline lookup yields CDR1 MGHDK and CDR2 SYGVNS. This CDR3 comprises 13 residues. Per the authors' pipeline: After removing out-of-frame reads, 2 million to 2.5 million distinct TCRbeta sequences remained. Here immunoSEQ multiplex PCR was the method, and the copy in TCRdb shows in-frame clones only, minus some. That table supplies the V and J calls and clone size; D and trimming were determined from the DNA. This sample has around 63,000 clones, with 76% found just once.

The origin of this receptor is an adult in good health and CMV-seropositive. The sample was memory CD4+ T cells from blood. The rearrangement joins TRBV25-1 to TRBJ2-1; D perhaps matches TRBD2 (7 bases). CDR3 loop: CASSEWGGYEQFF. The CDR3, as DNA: TGTGCCAGCAGTGAATGGGGGGGCTATGAGCAGTTCTTC.